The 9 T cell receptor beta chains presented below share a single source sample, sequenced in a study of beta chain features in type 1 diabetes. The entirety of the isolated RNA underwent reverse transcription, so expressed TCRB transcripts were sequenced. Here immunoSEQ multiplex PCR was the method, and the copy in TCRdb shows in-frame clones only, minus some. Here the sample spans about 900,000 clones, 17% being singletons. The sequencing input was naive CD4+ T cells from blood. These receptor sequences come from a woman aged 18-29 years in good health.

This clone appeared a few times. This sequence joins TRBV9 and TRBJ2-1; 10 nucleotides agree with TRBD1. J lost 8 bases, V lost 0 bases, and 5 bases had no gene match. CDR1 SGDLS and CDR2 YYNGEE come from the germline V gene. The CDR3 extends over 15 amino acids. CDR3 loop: CASSVGDRGTHEQFF. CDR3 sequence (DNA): TGTGCCAGCAGCGTAGGGGACAGGGGTACGCATGAGCAGTTCTTC.

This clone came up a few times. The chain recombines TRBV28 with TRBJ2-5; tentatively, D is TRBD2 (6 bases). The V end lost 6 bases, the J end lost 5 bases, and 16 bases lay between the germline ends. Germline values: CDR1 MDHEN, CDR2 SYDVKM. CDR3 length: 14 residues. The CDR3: CASSRSRLEETQYF. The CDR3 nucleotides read TGTGCCAGCAGCCGAAGTCGACTAGAGGAGACCCAGTACTTC.

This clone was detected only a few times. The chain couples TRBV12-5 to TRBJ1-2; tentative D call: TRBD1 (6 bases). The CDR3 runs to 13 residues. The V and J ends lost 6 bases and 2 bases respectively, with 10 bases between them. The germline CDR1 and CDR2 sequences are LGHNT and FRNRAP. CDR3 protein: CASGPGQNYGYTF. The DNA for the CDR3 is TGTGCTAGTGGACCCGGACAGAACTATGGCTACACCTTC.

The CDR3 reads CASSFFGQAIQETQYF. The CDR3 bases are TGTGCCAGCAGCTTTTTCGGCCAGGCGATACAAGAGACCCAGTACTTC. This rearrangement joins TRBV5-4 to TRBJ2-5; D is unclear. The CDR3 sequence is 16 residues long. Trimming took off 2 bases at V and 2 bases at J, with 16 bases between the two ends. CDR1 is SGHNT, CDR2 YYREEE, per germline (reference sequence). The full variable domain, in which reference TRBV5-4 and TRBJ2-5 provide the parts outside the CDR3, is ETGVTQSPTHLIKTRGQQVTLRCSSQSGHNTVSWYQQALGQGPQFIFQYYREEENGRGNFPPRFSGLQFPNYSSELNVNALELDDSALYLCASSFFGQAIQETQYFGPGTRLLVL.

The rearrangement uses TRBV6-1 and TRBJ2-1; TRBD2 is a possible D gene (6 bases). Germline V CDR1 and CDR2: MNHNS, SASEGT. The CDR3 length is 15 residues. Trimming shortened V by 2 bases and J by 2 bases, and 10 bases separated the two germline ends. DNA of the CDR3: TGTGCCAGCAGTGAAATGCTAGCGCCCTACAATGAGCAGTTCTTC. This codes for CASSEMLAPYNEQFF.

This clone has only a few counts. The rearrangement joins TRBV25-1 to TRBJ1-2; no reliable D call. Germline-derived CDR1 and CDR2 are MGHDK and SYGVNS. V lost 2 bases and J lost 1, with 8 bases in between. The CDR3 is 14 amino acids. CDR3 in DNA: TGTGCCAGCAGTGAAGTTGGCAGTAACTATGGCTACACCTTC. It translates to CASSEVGSNYGYTF.

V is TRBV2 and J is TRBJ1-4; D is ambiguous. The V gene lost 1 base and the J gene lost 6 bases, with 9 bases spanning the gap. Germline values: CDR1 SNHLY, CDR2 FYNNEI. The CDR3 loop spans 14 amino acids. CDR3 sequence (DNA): TGTGCCAGCAGTGAAGGTGTTTTCGATGAAAAACTGTTTTTT. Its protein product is CASSEGVFDEKLFF.

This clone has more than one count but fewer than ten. The CDR3 DNA sequence: TGTGCCAGTAGTACCCAAACAGGCAATGAGCAGTTCTTC. This codes for CASSTQTGNEQFF. The J gene is TRBJ2-1, the V gene TRBV19; possible D gene TRBD1, 5 bases. The length of the CDR3 is 13 residues. Trimming cost V 4 bases and J 6 bases, with 10 bases left between them. The germline V gene has CDR1 LNHDA and CDR2 SQIVND (reference sequence). The whole variable domain, remainder taken from reference TRBV19 and TRBJ2-1, is DGGITQSPKYLFRKEGQNVTLSCEQNLNHDAMYWYRQDPGQGLRLIYYSQIVNDFQKGDIAEGYSVSREKKESFPLTVTSAQKNPTAFYLCASSTQTGNEQFFGPGTRLTVL.

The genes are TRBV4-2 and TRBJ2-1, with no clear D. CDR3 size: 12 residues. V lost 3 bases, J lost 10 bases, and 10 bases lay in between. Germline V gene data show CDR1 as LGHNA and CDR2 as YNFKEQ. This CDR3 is CASSQLPREQFF. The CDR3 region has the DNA TGTGCCAGCAGCCAGTTACCACGGGAGCAGTTCTTC.